This T cell receptor beta chain is from a study of cytomegalovirus exposure and HLA in healthy donors. Study information: From donors who were HLA-typed, an early data release held around 80 million unique TCRs.

PCR involved 60 Vbeta and 13 Jbeta primers. Using immunoSEQ multiplex PCR, the repertoire was profiled, and TCRdb retains in-frame clones only, with some absent. Of approximately 150,000 clones listed, approximately 60% are singletons. Points from the study as a whole: A few V segments could not be told apart, such as TRBV6-2 and TRBV6-3, and were left out. The study labeled approximately 150 TCR beta chains cytomegalovirus-associated.

For this clone: No antigen is known for it.

Germline V gene sequence: CDR1 MNHEY, CDR2 SMNVEV (reference sequence). This CDR3 has 13 amino acids. V lost 5 bases and J 2 bases, leaving 9 bases between the germline ends. The chain has TRBV27 and TRBJ1-1; D gene uncertain. Sequences were obtained from PBMCs. This TCR was sampled from a woman in her fifties or sixties in good health and CMV-seropositive. CDR3 loop: CASSPLGNTEAFF. The CDR3 coding sequence is TGTGCCAGCAGTCCGTTGGGCAACACTGAAGCTTTCTTT.